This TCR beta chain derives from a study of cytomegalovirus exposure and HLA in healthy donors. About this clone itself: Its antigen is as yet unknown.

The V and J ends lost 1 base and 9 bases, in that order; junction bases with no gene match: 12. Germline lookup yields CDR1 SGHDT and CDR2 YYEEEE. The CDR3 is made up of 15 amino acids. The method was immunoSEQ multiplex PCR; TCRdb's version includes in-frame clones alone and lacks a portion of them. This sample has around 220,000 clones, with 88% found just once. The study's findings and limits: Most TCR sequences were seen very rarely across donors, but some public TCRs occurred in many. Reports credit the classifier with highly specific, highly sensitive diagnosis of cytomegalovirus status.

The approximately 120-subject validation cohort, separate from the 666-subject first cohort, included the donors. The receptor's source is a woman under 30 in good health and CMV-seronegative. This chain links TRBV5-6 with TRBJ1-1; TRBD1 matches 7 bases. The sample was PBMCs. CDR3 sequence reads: CASSLSGQYGSKAFF. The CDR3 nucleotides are TGTGCCAGCAGCTTGTCGGGACAGTACGGGAGCAAAGCTTTCTTT.